Below are 20 T cell receptor beta chains sequenced from a single sample in a study of blood T cells in healthy people across ages. A second roughly 6 to 12 cycle PCR used barcoded and J-beta primers. TCRdb reprocessed the 5' RACE reads via MiXCR and lists one record per CDR3 protein. Of approximately 670,000 distinct CDR3 sequences in the sample, approximately 40% were seen once. Sequenced sample: blood. The receptors shown here come from a man older than 75 in good health.

The rearrangement joins TRBV7-9 to TRBJ2-4; tentative D call: TRBD2 (7 bases). CDR3 length equals 14 residues. V was pared by 5 bases and J by 6 bases, with 14 bases between. CDR1 and CDR2 (germline): SEHNR, FQNEAQ (reference sequence). CDR3 nucleotide sequence: TGTGCCAGCAGCGTAAGGGGGGGCGGAAACATTCAGTACTTC. This translates into CASSVRGGGNIQYF.

This clonotype appeared many times. This rearrangement joins TRBV6-2 or TRBV6-3 to TRBJ1-2; 8 nucleotides agree with TRBD1. The trim removed 6 bases at V and 7 bases at J, leaving 7 bases unmatched. The CDR3 extends over 13 amino acids. The germline V gene encodes CDR1 MNHEY and CDR2 SVGEGT. The CDR3 sequence: CASRADRASGYTF. Written as DNA, the CDR3 is TGTGCCAGCAGGGCGGACAGGGCCTCTGGCTACACCTTC.

This clonotype was counted once. A single base separates this from a much larger clone, so it may be a read error. The chain carries TRBV7-9 and TRBJ2-5; a possible D gene is TRBD2 (5 bases). CDR1 and CDR2 (germline): SEHNR, FQNEAQ (reference sequence). CDR3 size: 11 residues. The ends were cut back, 8 bases at V and 5 bases at J, with 9 bases in the middle. CDR3 coding DNA: TGTGCCAGCGGTCAGCGGGAGACCCAGTACTTC. It encodes CASGQRETQYF.

This clonotype was found a few times. The chain combines TRBV2 with TRBJ2-3; TRBD1 agrees at 8 bases. Germline V gene lookup returns CDR1 SNHLY and CDR2 FYNNEI. CDR3 size: 12 residues. With 11 bases clipped from V and 5 bases from J, the junction kept 6 bases outside the gene matches. CDR3 coding DNA: TGTGCCCGCAACGGACAGGGAGATACGCAGTATTTT. Residues: CARNGQGDTQYF.

This clonotype has just a few counts. A much bigger clone sits one base away, suggesting this may be a read error. This sequence joins TRBV7-2 and TRBJ2-5; TRBD1 matches 7 bases. The last part of the DNA fits TRBJ2-7 better; the J call may be wrong. CDR1 is SGHTA, CDR2 FQGNSA, per germline. CDR3 length equals 14 residues. CDR3 in amino acids: CASSVGQAVGEQYF. The CDR3, as DNA: TGTGCCAGCAGCGTAGGACAGGCAGTTGGCGAGCAGTACTTC.

This clonotype came up a few times. V and J are TRBV7-2 and TRBJ1-1; D perhaps matches TRBD1 (5 bases). The CDR3 covers 13 residues. Germline V gene data show CDR1 as SGHTA and CDR2 as FQGNSA. Trimming took 5 bases from V and 5 from J, leaving 12 bases between them. The CDR3 reads CASSTLRGTEAFF. The CDR3, as DNA: TGTGCCAGCAGCACCCTCCGGGGGACTGAAGCTTTCTTT.

The table lists this clonotype with a few counts. V gene TRBV3-1 combines with J gene TRBJ2-5, with D unresolved. Germline CDR1 and CDR2: LGHDT and YNNKEL (reference sequence). The V and J ends lost 1 base and 1 base respectively, with 10 bases between them. This CDR3 has 15 amino acids. CDR3 in amino acids: CASSQVIGPQETQYF. In DNA, the CDR3 is TGTGCCAGCAGCCAAGTAATAGGACCCCAAGAGACCCAGTACTTC.

The chain couples TRBV24-1 to TRBJ2-3; the D is unclear. Germline CDR1 is KGHDR and CDR2 is SFDVKD. V lost 3 bases and J 4 bases, leaving 16 bases between the germline ends. The CDR3 is 16 residues long. Written as DNA, the CDR3 is TGTGCCACCAGTGATGCCCTTGGTTTTGGTCCAGATACGCAGTATTTT. This translates into CATSDALGFGPDTQYF.

A few counts support this clonotype. This may stem from a read error, because a much larger clone lies one nucleotide away. J is TRBJ2-3 and V is TRBV28; weak D call: TRBD2 (5 bases). The CDR3 length is 14 residues. Germline CDR1 MDHEN, CDR2 SYDVKM. The V end lost 3 bases, the J end lost 1 base, and 8 bases lay between the germline ends. CDR3 protein: CASSFRAGTDTQYF. CDR3 DNA: TGTGCCAGCAGTTTTCGAGCGGGCACAGATACGCAGTATTTT.

The chain carries TRBV7-6 and TRBJ2-1; TRBD2 matches 13 bases. V was pared by 6 bases and J by 7 bases, with 12 bases of the junction left unmatched. This CDR3 region has 17 residues. Germline loops: CDR1 SGHVS, CDR2 FNYEAQ. Here the CDR3 DNA reads TGTGCCAGCAGTCCGGGACTAGCGGGGAGTCTTTTAAATGAGCAGTTCTTC. Residues: CASSPGLAGSLLNEQFF.

This clonotype turned up a few times. The rearrangement links TRBV15 to TRBJ2-7; 8 bases map to TRBD1. Trimming took 0 bases from V and 4 from J; bases not matched to a gene: 8. The CDR3 has 16 amino acids. The germline V gene has CDR1 LNHNV and CDR2 YYDKDF (reference sequence). This CDR3 is CATSREGDRMIYEQYF. The DNA for the CDR3 is TGTGCCACCAGCAGAGAAGGGGACAGGATGATATACGAGCAGTACTTC. The whole variable domain, filled in from reference TRBV15 and TRBJ2-7, reads DAMVIQNPRYQVTQFGKPVTLSCSQTLNHNVMYWYQQKSSQAPKLLFHYYDKDFNNEADTPDNFQSRRPNTSFCFLDIRSPGLGDTAMYLCATSREGDRMIYEQYFGPGTRLTVT.

For the CDR3, the DNA is TGTGCCAGCAGCTTAGGCAGGGACACCGGGGAGCTGTTTTTT. It yields the protein CASSLGRDTGELFF. V usage is TRBV7-9 and J usage is TRBJ2-2, with D maybe TRBD1 (5 bases). The CDR3 is 14 residues long. Germline CDR1 and CDR2: SEHNR and FQNEAQ (reference sequence). V was clipped by 1 base and J by 3 bases, with 6 bases between them.

The chain uses TRBV27 and TRBJ1-2; D gene uncertain. V was shortened by 8 bases and J by 6 bases, with 16 bases between the two germline ends. Germline V gene sequence: CDR1 MNHEY, CDR2 SMNVEV (reference sequence). The CDR3 runs 13 residues. The CDR3: CASGDRRANGYTF. The CDR3 region has the DNA TGTGCCAGCGGTGACCGACGGGCCAATGGCTACACCTTC.

About this clonotype itself: A read error may explain this, as a much larger clone is one base away. CDR3 sequence: CASSLRRGAPTETQFF. CDR3 bases: TGTGCCAGCAGCTTAAGGCGGGGAGCCCCGACGGAGACCCAGTTCTTC. This chain connects TRBV7-2 to TRBJ2-1; weak D call: TRBD2 (6 bases). The CDR3 is 16 residues long. Germline assignment: CDR1 SGHTA and CDR2 FQGNSA. V was cut by 2 bases and J by 13 bases, with 24 bases left in between. The full variable domain, completed using reference TRBV7-2 and TRBJ2-1, is GAGVSQSPSNKVTEKGKDVELRCDPISGHTALYWYRQSLGQGLEFLIYFQGNSAPDKSGLPSDRFSAERTGGSVSTLTIQRTQQEDSAVYLCASSLRRGAPTETQFFGPGTRLTVL.

The table lists this clonotype with a few counts. The CDR3 DNA is TGTGCCTGGAGTGTAAGGTCTGGGGCCAACGTCCTGACTTTC. This sequence encodes CAWSVRSGANVLTF. The chain combines TRBV30 with TRBJ2-6; D ambiguous. CDR3 length equals 14 residues. Germline CDR1 is GTSNPN and CDR2 is SVGIG (reference sequence). With 0 bases removed from V and 1 base from J, the gap between germline ends came to 4 bases.

For this clonotype: In this CDR3 the conserved last residue, phenylalanine or tryptophan, is missing, so a read error is likely. This rearrangement joins TRBV6-1 to TRBJ1-1, with D perhaps TRBD1 (5 bases). CDR1 and CDR2 from the germline V gene are MNHNS and SASEGT. Trimming removed 3 bases at V and 6 bases at J, with 8 bases between. The CDR3 covers 12 residues. For the CDR3, the DNA is TGTGCCAGCAGTGAGCCGGGACCTGAAGCTTTCGTT. It specifies CASSEPGPEAFV.

This clonotype was seen only a few times. The chain has TRBV27 and TRBJ2-7; unclear D gene. Trimming cost V 5 bases and J 0 bases, with 14 bases left between them. The CDR3 spans 15 residues. From germline, CDR1 is MNHEY and CDR2 SMNVEV (reference sequence). The chain's CDR3 is CASSPTTVSSYEQYF. The CDR3 DNA reads as TGTGCCAGCAGTCCAACAACCGTGAGCTCCTACGAGCAGTACTTC.

Notes on this clonotype: A read error may be the cause here, since a much bigger clone is one base away. This chain links TRBV4-3 with TRBJ2-5; D might be TRBD1 (7 bases). The CDR3 runs to 14 residues. Germline loops: CDR1 LGHNA, CDR2 YSLEER. Between the trimmed V and J ends, which lost 4 bases and 13 bases, there was a span of 22 bases. The CDR3 bases are TGCGCCAGCAGCCTAGGCGGGACAGTCTACGAGCGGTACTTC. It translates to CASSLGGTVYERYF.

CDR3: CASSVTDGDEKLFF. The CDR3 DNA sequence: TGTGCCAGCAGTGTAACAGATGGGGATGAAAAACTGTTTTTT. V gene TRBV6-1 combines with J gene TRBJ1-4; D is unclear. Trimming took 4 bases from V and 6 from J, leaving 12 bases between them. The CDR3 is made up of 14 amino acids. The germline gives CDR1 MNHNS, CDR2 SASEGT.

With regard to this clonotype: At one boundary the junction diverges from the germline segment, which might be a read error. This rearrangement joins TRBV7-2 to TRBJ2-1; D perhaps matches TRBD2 (6 bases). Germline-derived CDR1 and CDR2 are SGHTA and FQGNSA. The CDR3 has 15 amino acids. The CDR3 coding sequence is TGTGCCAGCAGCTTAGAGACAGCGGGCTACAATGAGCGGTTCTTC. It yields the protein CASSLETAGYNERFF. The full variable domain, rest sourced from reference TRBV7-2 and TRBJ2-1, is GAGVSQSPSNKVTEKGKDVELRCDPISGHTALYWYRQSLGQGLEFLIYFQGNSAPDKSGLPSDRFSAERTGGSVSTLTIQRTQQEDSAVYLCASSLETAGYNERFFGPGTRLTVL.